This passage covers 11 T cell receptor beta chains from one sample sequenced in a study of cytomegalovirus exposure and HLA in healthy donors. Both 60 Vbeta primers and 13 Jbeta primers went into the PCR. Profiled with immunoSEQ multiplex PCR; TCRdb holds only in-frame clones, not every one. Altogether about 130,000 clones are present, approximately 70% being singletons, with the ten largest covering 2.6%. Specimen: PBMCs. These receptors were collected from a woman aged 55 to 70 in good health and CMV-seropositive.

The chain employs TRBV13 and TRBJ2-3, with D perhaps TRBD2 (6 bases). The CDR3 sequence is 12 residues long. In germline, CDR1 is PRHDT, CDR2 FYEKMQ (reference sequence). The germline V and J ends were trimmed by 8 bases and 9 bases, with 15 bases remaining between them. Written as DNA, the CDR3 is TGTGCCAGCCGTGAGGGCGGGGAAACGCAGTATTTT. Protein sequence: CASREGGETQYF.

The CDR3 loop is CASWFSGTASGANVLTF. The DNA for the CDR3 is TGCGCCAGCTGGTTTTCCGGGACAGCTTCTGGGGCCAACGTCCTGACTTTC. V is TRBV5-1 and J is TRBJ2-6, with 7 bases aligning to TRBD1. The germline V gene has CDR1 SGHRS and CDR2 YFSETQ. The CDR3 spans 17 residues. The V segment lost 7 bases and the J segment 1 base; nucleotides outside the gene matches: 11.

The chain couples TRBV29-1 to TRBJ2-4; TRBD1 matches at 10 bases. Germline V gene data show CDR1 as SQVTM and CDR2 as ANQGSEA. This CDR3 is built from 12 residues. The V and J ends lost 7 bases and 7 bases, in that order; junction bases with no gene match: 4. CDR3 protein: CSAGTGDNIQYF. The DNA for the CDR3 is TGCAGCGCTGGGACAGGGGACAACATTCAGTACTTC.

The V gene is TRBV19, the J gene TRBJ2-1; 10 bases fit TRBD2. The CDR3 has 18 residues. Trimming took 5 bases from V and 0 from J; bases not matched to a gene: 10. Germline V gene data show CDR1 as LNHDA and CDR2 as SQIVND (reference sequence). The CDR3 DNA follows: TGTGCCAGTAGTCTTTCTAGCGGGGGCCCTTACTCCTACAATGAGCAGTTCTTC. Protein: CASSLSSGGPYSYNEQFF.

Written as DNA, the CDR3 is TGTGCCAGCGGAAAACTAGCGGGGGTGGGAGATACGCAGTATTTT. Amino acids: CASGKLAGVGDTQYF. V usage is TRBV14 and J usage is TRBJ2-3, with 11 bases aligning to TRBD2. This CDR3 is 15 amino acids long. Looked up from germline, CDR1 is SGHDN and CDR2 is FVKESK. The J segment lost 5 bases and the V segment lost 8 bases, leaving 9 bases of the junction unmatched.

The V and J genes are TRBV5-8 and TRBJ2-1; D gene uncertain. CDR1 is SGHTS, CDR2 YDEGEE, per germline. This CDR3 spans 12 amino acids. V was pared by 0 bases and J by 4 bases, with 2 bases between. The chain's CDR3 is CASSLAYNEQFF. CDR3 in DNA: TGTGCCAGCAGCTTGGCTTACAATGAGCAGTTCTTC. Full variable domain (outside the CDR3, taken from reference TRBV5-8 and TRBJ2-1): EAGVTQSPTHLIKTRGQQATLRCSPISGHTSVYWYQQALGLGLQFLLWYDEGEERNRGNFPPRFSGRQFPNYSSELNVNALELEDSALYLCASSLAYNEQFFGPGTRLTVL.

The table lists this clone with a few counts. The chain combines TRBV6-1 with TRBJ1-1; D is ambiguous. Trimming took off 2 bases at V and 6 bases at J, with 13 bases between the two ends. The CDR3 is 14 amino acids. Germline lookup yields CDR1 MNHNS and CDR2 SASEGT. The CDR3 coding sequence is TGTGCCAGCAGTGAACAATTGGCACGCTCTGAAGCTTTCTTT. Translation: CASSEQLARSEAFF.

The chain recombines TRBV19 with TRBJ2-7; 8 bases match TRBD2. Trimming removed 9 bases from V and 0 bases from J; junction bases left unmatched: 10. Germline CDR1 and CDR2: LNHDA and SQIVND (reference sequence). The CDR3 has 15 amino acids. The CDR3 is CASAAPGTSSYEQYF. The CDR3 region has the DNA TGTGCCAGCGCGGCTCCCGGGACTAGCTCCTACGAGCAGTACTTC. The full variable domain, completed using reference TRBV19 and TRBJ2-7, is DGGITQSPKYLFRKEGQNVTLSCEQNLNHDAMYWYRQDPGQGLRLIYYSQIVNDFQKGDIAEGYSVSREKKESFPLTVTSAQKNPTAFYLCASAAPGTSSYEQYFGPGTRLTVT.

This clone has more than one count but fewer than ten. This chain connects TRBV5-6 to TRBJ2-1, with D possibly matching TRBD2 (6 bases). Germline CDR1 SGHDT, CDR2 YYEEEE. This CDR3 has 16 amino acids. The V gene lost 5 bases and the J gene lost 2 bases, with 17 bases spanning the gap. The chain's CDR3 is CASSLAERRAYNEQFF. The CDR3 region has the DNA TGTGCCAGCAGTTTAGCGGAGCGGAGAGCCTACAATGAGCAGTTCTTC.

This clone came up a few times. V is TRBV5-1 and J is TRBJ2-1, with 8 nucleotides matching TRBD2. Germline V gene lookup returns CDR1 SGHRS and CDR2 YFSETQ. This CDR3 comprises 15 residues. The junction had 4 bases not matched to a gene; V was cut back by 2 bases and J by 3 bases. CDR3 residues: CASSFPSGFYNEQFF. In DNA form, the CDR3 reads TGCGCCAGCAGCTTCCCTAGCGGGTTCTACAATGAGCAGTTCTTC.

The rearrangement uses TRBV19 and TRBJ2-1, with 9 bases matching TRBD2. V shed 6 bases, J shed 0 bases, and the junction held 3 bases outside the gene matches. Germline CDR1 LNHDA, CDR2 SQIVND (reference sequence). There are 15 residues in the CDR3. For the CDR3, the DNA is TGTGCCAGTAGGGGACTAGCACACTCCTACAATGAGCAGTTCTTC. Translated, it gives CASRGLAHSYNEQFF.